Each of the 22 T cell receptor beta chains below was sequenced from the same sample in a study of cytomegalovirus exposure and HLA in healthy donors. The assay was immunoSEQ multiplex PCR, and TCRdb's table has in-frame clones only and misses some. The table has some 310,000 clones, nearly 90% seen once. Sequenced material: PBMCs. Receptor source: a man aged 30 to 45 in good health and CMV-seronegative.

The chain combines TRBV2 with TRBJ2-7; D is unclear. Germline loops: CDR1 SNHLY, CDR2 FYNNEI. Deletions cut 3 bases from V and 6 bases from J, with 3 bases between. This CDR3 comprises 10 residues. The CDR3 protein is CASSDIEQYF. The CDR3 DNA is TGTGCCAGCAGTGATATCGAGCAGTACTTC.

The V call is TRBV6-1, the J call TRBJ2-7; 12 positions match TRBD2. This CDR3 region has 15 residues. Germline trimming cut 2 bases from V and 2 bases from J; bases unmatched to any gene: 1. Germline V CDR1 and CDR2: MNHNS, SASEGT. CDR3 region: CASSETSGGTYEQYF. DNA of the CDR3: TGTGCCAGCAGTGAAACTAGCGGGGGGACCTACGAGCAGTACTTC.

CDR3 nucleotide sequence: TGTGCCAGCAGCTTGGCCGGGACTAGCGGGGGTCACACCGGGGAGCTGTTTTTT. Amino acid sequence: CASSLAGTSGGHTGELFF. This chain joins TRBV5-8 and TRBJ2-2; 14 bases are a match to TRBD2. With V trimmed by 0 bases and J by 3 bases, 4 bases remained unmatched. The CDR3 spans 18 residues. In germline, CDR1 is SGHTS, CDR2 YDEGEE.

This clone has a handful of counts. The rearrangement joins TRBV11-2 to TRBJ1-1; 9 nucleotides match TRBD1. The junction had 7 bases not matched to a gene; V was cut back by 5 bases and J by 6 bases. Germline V gene lookup returns CDR1 SGHAT and CDR2 FQNNGV. CDR3 length equals 14 residues. In DNA form, the CDR3 reads TGTGCCAGCAGCGGGCGGACAGGGGCGGCTGAAGCTTTCTTT. As protein: CASSGRTGAAEAFF. Together with reference TRBV11-2 and TRBJ1-1, the CDR3 gives the full variable domain: EAGVAQSPRYKIIEKRQSVAFWCNPISGHATLYWYQQILGQGPKLLIQFQNNGVVDDSQLPKDRFSAERLKGVDSTLKIQPAKLEDSAVYLCASSGRTGAAEAFFGQGTRLTVV.

The gene calls are TRBV6-5 and TRBJ2-7; D gene unclear. Germline-derived CDR1 and CDR2 are MNHEY and SVGAGI. Trimming stripped 5 bases from V and 3 bases from J, with 11 bases between. The CDR3 loop spans 13 amino acids. CDR3 in DNA: TGTGCCAGCAGTAAACTATCTAGCTACGAGCAGTACTTC. Translation gives CASSKLSSYEQYF.

The rearrangement uses TRBV27 and TRBJ1-1, with 7 bases matching TRBD1. Germline V lookup: CDR1 MNHEY, CDR2 SMNVEV (reference sequence). This CDR3 region has 14 residues. V lost 6 bases and J lost 1; bases outside the gene matches: 5. The chain's CDR3 is CASREGQPNTEAFF. Here the CDR3 DNA reads TGTGCCAGCAGGGAGGGACAGCCGAACACTGAAGCTTTCTTT.

The J gene is TRBJ1-1, the V gene TRBV7-2; unclear D gene. Trimming stripped 1 base from V and 4 bases from J, with 7 bases between. Germline V CDR1 and CDR2: SGHTA, FQGNSA. The CDR3 is 13 amino acids. The CDR3 sequence: CASSLVGSTEAFF. CDR3 nucleotide sequence: TGTGCCAGCAGCTTAGTTGGGAGCACTGAAGCTTTCTTT.

The V gene is TRBV5-4, the J gene TRBJ1-1; TRBD1 agrees at 7 bases. Trimming cost V 3 bases and J 2 bases; bases outside gene matches: 4. The CDR3 extends over 14 amino acids. Germline CDR1 is SGHNT and CDR2 is YYREEE (reference sequence). The CDR3 protein is CASSSGQLNTEAFF. CDR3 in DNA: TGTGCCAGCAGCTCGGGACAGTTAAACACTGAAGCTTTCTTT.

The chain joins TRBV6-6 to TRBJ2-7, with a tentative D call TRBD1 (6 bases). The V end was cut by 0 bases, the J end by 0 bases, with 12 bases between. The CDR3 length is 16 residues. Per germline, CDR1 MNHNY and CDR2 SVGAGI (reference sequence). As DNA, the CDR3 is TGTGCCAGCAGTTACTCGACAGGTAGGAACTCCTACGAGCAGTACTTC. Translated: CASSYSTGRNSYEQYF.

The rearrangement joins TRBV6-4 to TRBJ2-3; maybe TRBD2 (5 bases). Between the trimmed V and J ends, which lost 3 bases and 0 bases, there was a span of 7 bases. The CDR3 consists of 14 residues. Germline V gives CDR1 MRHNA, CDR2 SNTAGT. For the CDR3, the DNA is TGTGCCAGCAGTGAGGGGAGTAGCACAGATACGCAGTATTTT. Protein product: CASSEGSSTDTQYF.

This chain connects TRBV5-1 to TRBJ2-3; a possible D gene is TRBD2 (5 bases). The CDR3 has 15 residues. Germline V gives CDR1 SGHRS, CDR2 YFSETQ. Trimming cost V 0 bases and J 4 bases, with 12 bases left between them. The CDR3 coding sequence is TGCGCCAGCAGCTTGGATGGACTGAGGGCAGATACGCAGTATTTT. Translating gives CASSLDGLRADTQYF.

The gene calls are TRBV13 and TRBJ2-1; D perhaps matches TRBD2 (5 bases). Trimming pared 3 bases from V and 2 bases from J, leaving 11 bases between. CDR3 length: 15 residues. Germline CDR1 reads PRHDT; CDR2 reads FYEKMQ (reference sequence). The DNA for the CDR3 is TGTGCCAGCAGCTTTCGAGGGCCGCCCTACAATGAGCAGTTCTTC. Its translation is CASSFRGPPYNEQFF.

The chain links TRBV4-3 to TRBJ2-7; TRBD2 matches 12 bases. The J segment lost 2 bases and the V segment lost 0 bases, leaving 5 bases of the junction unmatched. This CDR3 is built from 17 residues. CDR1 and CDR2 (germline): LGHNA, YSLEER. The CDR3 here is CASSQESRLAGAYEQYF. The CDR3 DNA reads as TGCGCCAGCAGCCAAGAGTCCCGACTAGCGGGGGCCTACGAGCAGTACTTC.

V is TRBV10-2 and J is TRBJ1-6, with 7 bases identical to TRBD1. Germline V gene sequence: CDR1 WSHSY, CDR2 SAAADI. The CDR3 is made up of 14 amino acids. With V trimmed by 9 bases and J by 7 bases, 9 bases remained unmatched. The CDR3 loop is CASYRGPRNSPLHF. For the CDR3, the DNA is TGCGCCAGTTACAGGGGCCCGAGGAATTCACCCCTCCACTTT.

The chain carries TRBV9 and TRBJ2-7; D is possibly TRBD1 (6 bases). The CDR3 has 16 residues. Germline-derived CDR1 and CDR2 are SGDLS and YYNGEE. V lost 3 bases to trimming and J lost 1 base, with 17 bases between them. CDR3 nucleotide sequence: TGTGCCAGCAGCGCCGGAAACAGGGCCCCTTCCTACGAGCAGTACTTC. As protein: CASSAGNRAPSYEQYF.

The chain couples TRBV7-9 to TRBJ2-7, with 7 bases aligning to TRBD1. The CDR3 covers 15 residues. V lost 1 base and J lost 2; bases outside the gene matches: 5. CDR1 is SEHNR, CDR2 FQNEAQ, per germline (reference sequence). The CDR3 spells CASSLGTGITYEQYF. CDR3 in DNA: TGTGCCAGCAGCTTAGGGACAGGAATTACCTACGAGCAGTACTTC.

The table lists this clone with a count of one. The chain links TRBV5-1 to TRBJ1-1; D might be TRBD1 (5 bases). The germline CDR1 and CDR2 sequences are SGHRS and YFSETQ. The CDR3 has 14 residues. V lost 2 bases and J 6 bases, leaving 14 bases between the germline ends. In DNA, the CDR3 is TGCGCCAGCAGCTTTCATGATGGAGGGGCTGAAGCTTTCTTT. This encodes CASSFHDGGAEAFF.

The chain has TRBV6-1 and TRBJ1-6; tentative D call: TRBD1 (5 bases). Germline V CDR1 and CDR2: MNHNS, SASEGT. Trimming stripped 1 base from V and 12 bases from J, with 16 bases between. The CDR3 has 15 amino acids. In DNA, the CDR3 is TGTGCCAGCAGTGAAGAAAGGGGTCAGAATCTACCCCTCCACTTT. Translation: CASSEERGQNLPLHF.

The V and J genes are TRBV7-9 and TRBJ2-5; D is perhaps TRBD2 (7 bases). CDR1 and CDR2 from the germline V gene are SEHNR and FQNEAQ (reference sequence). This CDR3 spans 14 amino acids. V gave up 5 bases and J gave up 7 bases, with 17 bases separating them. CDR3 residues: CASSQTGGRGTQYF. The CDR3 region has the DNA TGTGCCAGCAGCCAAACGGGGGGCCGGGGGACCCAGTACTTC.

This chain joins TRBV21-1 and TRBJ2-7; the table assigns TRBD1, which was not confirmed against the DNA. TRBV21-1 is described as a pseudogene. The length of the CDR3 is 15 residues. CDR3 in amino acids: CASSSGTGVSYEQYF. In DNA, the CDR3 is TGTGCCAGCAGCTCCGGGACAGGAGTCTCCTACGAGCAGTACTTC.

As DNA, the CDR3 is TGTGCCTGGAGCCGGGACAATTGGAACACTGAAGCTTTCTTT. Amino acid sequence: CAWSRDNWNTEAFF. This chain connects TRBV30 to TRBJ1-1; possibly TRBD1 for D (6 bases). The CDR3 runs 14 residues. V was cut by 3 bases and J by 1 base, with 12 bases left in between. The V gene's germline CDR1 is GTSNPN and CDR2 SVGIG (reference sequence). Drawing the rest from reference TRBV30 and TRBJ1-1, the complete variable domain is SQTIHQWPATLVQPVGSPLSLECTVEGTSNPNLYWYRQAAGRGLQLLFYSVGIGQISSEVPQNLSASRPQDRQFILSSKKLLLSDSGFYLCAWSRDNWNTEAFFGQGTRLTVV.

A single count supports this clone. The chain links TRBV27 to TRBJ1-2; TRBD1 matches 9 bases. Germline lookup yields CDR1 MNHEY and CDR2 SMNVEV (reference sequence). V lost 6 bases, J lost 4 bases, and 6 bases stayed unmatched. The CDR3 consists of 14 residues. The CDR3 is CASRAGQGSYGYTF. CDR3 bases: TGTGCCAGCAGAGCGGGACAGGGTTCCTATGGCTACACCTTC.